This paragraph reports one TCR beta chain. The target antigen is unknown. The repertoire was sequenced with immunoSEQ multiplex PCR; TCRdb's copy has only in-frame clones and lacks some. Altogether around 96,000 clones are present, 75% to 95% being singletons, with the ten largest covering approximately 10%. This sample is part of a study of T cell responses to AZD1222 COVID-19 vaccine. The CDR3 contains 12 residues. Trimming removed 5 bases from V and 8 bases from J, with 12 bases in between. Germline V gene data show CDR1 as SGHAT and CDR2 as FQNNGV. Study results and caveats: It should be noted that donors were predominantly white British and more often female, and clonal diversity was possibly underestimated.

This TCR came from an adult who received the AZD1222 COVID-19 vaccine. The sample in question was peripheral blood, obtained 28 days after the second AZD1222 dose. The chain joins TRBV11-2 to TRBJ1-2; no clear D gene. CDR3 coding DNA: TGTGCCAGCAGCCCCGGCGTAGAGGGCTACACCTTC. It translates to CASSPGVEGYTF.